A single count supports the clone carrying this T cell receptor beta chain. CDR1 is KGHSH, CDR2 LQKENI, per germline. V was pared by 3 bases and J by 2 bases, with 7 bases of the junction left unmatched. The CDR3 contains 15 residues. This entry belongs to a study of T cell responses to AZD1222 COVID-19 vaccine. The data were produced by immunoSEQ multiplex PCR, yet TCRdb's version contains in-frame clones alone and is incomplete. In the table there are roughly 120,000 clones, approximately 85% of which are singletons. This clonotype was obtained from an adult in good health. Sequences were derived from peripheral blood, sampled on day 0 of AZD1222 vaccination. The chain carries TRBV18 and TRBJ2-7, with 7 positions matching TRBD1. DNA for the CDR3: TGTGCCAGCTCACCTCCGGGACAGATAGCCTACGAGCAGTACTTC. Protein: CASSPPGQIAYEQYF.